These T cell receptor beta chains were read from a single sample in a study of cytomegalovirus exposure and HLA in healthy donors. TCRdb's copy holds only in-frame clones and misses some; the assay was immunoSEQ multiplex PCR. The data contain about 140,000 clones, about four fifths of them singletons. Material: PBMCs. All receptors derive from a woman aged 18-29 years in good health and CMV-seropositive. Each CDR3 is given with its conserved first and last residue. Fields, in order: CDR3 length, D gene, V gene, clone size, J gene, CDR3 DNA, CDR3 protein. The D gene is left open where the match is weak. Not every row has a clone size; where given, it reads once, few, many or a size class.

15	NA	TRBV6-6	NA	TRBJ1-1	TGTGCCAGCAGGAGCCCGGAGGGGTTGAACACTGAAGCTTTCTTT	CASRSPEGLNTEAFF
14	NA	TRBV27	NA	TRBJ2-1	TGTGCCAGCAAGGGGCGATCGGACTACAATGAGCAGTTCTTC	CASKGRSDYNEQFF
15	TRBD2	TRBV6-1	NA	TRBJ2-3	TGTGCCAGCAATGGAGGACTAGCGGGGGGGCATACGCAGTATTTT	CASNGGLAGGHTQYF
14	NA	TRBV5-5	NA	TRBJ1-3	TGTGCCAGCAGCTTGCCCGGGTTGGGAAACACCATATATTTT	CASSLPGLGNTIYF
18	NA	TRBV27	NA	TRBJ1-1	TGTGCCAGCAGCTACCGACGGATCAATACGCGGTTTTCGGGTAAAGCTTTCTTT	CASSYRRINTRFSGKAFF
15	NA	TRBV18	NA	TRBJ1-1	TGTGCCAGCTCACCACGGCAGGGTTCGAACACTGAAGCTTTCTTT	CASSPRQGSNTEAFF
14	NA	TRBV28	NA	TRBJ2-2	TGTGCCAGCAGCAGGGCCTTAAGCGCCGGGGAGCTGTTTTTT	CASSRALSAGELFF
14	NA	TRBV5-8	NA	TRBJ1-4	TGTGCCAGCAGCTTGGGGGAGGGGTTCGCAAAACTGTTTTTT	CASSLGEGFAKLFF
15	TRBD2	TRBV7-7	NA	TRBJ2-2	TGTGCCAGCAGCCCAGCGGGGACGAACACCGGGGAGCTGTTTTTT	CASSPAGTNTGELFF
15	NA	TRBV6-5	NA	TRBJ1-2	TGTGCCAGTCGACTAGCTGCAGCCACGAGCTATGGCTACACCTTC	CASRLAAATSYGYTF
15	TRBD1	TRBV13	few	TRBJ2-1	TGTGCCAGCAGCTTCCAGGGACAGGGATTTCATGAGCAGTTCTTC	CASSFQGQGFHEQFF
14	TRBD1	TRBV5-1	NA	TRBJ2-1	TGCGCCAGCAGCCGGCAGGGGGTTTACAATGAGCAGTTCTTC	CASSRQGVYNEQFF
14	TRBD2	TRBV7-8	few	TRBJ2-1	TGTGCCAGCAGCGCAGCGGGACTAACCCATCGCCAGTTCTTC	CASSAAGLTHRQFF